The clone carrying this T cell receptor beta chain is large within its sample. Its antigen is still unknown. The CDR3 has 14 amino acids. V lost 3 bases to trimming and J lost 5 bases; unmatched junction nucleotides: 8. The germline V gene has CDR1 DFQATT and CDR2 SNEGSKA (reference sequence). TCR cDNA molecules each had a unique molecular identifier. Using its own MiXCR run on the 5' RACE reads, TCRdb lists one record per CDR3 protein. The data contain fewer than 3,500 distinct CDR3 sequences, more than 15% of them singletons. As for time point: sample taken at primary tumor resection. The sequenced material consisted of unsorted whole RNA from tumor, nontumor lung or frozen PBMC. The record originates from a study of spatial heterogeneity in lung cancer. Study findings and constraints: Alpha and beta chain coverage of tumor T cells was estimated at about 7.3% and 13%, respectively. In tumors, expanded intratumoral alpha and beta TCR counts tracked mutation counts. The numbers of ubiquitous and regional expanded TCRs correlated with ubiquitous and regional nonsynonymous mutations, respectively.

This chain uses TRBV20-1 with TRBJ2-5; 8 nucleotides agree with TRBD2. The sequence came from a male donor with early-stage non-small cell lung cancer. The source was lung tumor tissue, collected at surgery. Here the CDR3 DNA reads TGCAGTGCTAGTATCGGGGGGGCCCGGGAGACCCAGTACTTC. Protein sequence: CSASIGGARETQYF.